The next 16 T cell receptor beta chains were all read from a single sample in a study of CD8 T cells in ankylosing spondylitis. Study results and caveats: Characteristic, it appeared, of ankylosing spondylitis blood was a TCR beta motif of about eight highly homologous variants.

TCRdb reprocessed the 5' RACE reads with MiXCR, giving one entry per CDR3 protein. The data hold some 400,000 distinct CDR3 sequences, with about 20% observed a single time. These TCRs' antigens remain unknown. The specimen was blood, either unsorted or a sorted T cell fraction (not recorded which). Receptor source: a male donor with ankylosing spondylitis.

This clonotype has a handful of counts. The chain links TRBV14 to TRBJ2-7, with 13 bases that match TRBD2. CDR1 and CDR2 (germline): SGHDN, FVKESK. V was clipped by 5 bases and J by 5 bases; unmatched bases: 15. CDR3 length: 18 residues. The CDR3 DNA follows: TGTGCCAGCAGCACACGCATTACTAGCGGGAGGGCTAAGGACGAGCAGTACTTC. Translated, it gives CASSTRITSGRAKDEQYF.

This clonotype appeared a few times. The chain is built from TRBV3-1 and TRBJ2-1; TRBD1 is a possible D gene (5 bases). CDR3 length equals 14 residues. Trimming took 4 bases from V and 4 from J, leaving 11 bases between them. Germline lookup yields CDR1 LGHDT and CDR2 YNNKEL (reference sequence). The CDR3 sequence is CASSRSTVYNEQFF. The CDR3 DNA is TGTGCCAGCAGCCGATCGACAGTTTACAATGAGCAGTTCTTC.

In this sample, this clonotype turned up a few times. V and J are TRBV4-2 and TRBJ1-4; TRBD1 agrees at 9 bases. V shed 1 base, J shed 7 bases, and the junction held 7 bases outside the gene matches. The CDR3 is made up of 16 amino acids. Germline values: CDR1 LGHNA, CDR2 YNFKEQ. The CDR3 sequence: CASSQATGTGSEKLFF. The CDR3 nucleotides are TGTGCCAGCAGCCAAGCCACCGGGACAGGGAGTGAAAAACTGTTTTTT.

The CDR3 here is CASSPSGGGGYEQYF. In DNA form, the CDR3 reads TGTGCCAGCAGCCCTTCTGGCGGGGGTGGATACGAGCAGTACTTC. The V call is TRBV7-8, the J call TRBJ2-7; 7 bases align to TRBD2. V lost 5 bases and J lost 4; bases outside the gene matches: 11. This CDR3 region has 15 residues. Germline V CDR1 and CDR2: SGHVS, FQNEAQ.

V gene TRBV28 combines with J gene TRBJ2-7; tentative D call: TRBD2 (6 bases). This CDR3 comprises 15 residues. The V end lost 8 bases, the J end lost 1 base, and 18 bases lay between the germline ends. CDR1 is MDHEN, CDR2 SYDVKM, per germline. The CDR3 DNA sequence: TGTGCCAGCGGATTGCCGGGGGACGTTTCCTACGAGCAGTACTTC. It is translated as CASGLPGDVSYEQYF. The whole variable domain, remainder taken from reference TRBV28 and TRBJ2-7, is DVKVTQSSRYLVKRTGEKVFLECVQDMDHENMFWYRQDPGLGLRLIYFSYDVKMKEKGDIPEGYSVSREKKERFSLILESASTNQTSMYLCASGLPGDVSYEQYFGPGTRLTVT.

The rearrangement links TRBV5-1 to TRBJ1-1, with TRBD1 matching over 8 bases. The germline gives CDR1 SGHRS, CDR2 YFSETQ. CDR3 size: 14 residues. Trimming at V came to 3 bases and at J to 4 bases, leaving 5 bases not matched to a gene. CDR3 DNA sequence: TGCGCCAGCAGCTCCCGACAGGGGACCACTGAAGCTTTCTTT. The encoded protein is CASSSRQGTTEAFF.

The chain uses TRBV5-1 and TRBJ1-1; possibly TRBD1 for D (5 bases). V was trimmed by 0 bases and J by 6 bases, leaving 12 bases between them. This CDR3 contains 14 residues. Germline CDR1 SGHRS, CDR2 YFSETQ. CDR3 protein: CASSLEGRDAEAFF. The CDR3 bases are TGCGCCAGCAGCTTGGAGGGTAGGGACGCTGAAGCTTTCTTT. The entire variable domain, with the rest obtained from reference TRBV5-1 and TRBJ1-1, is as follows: KAGVTQTPRYLIKTRGQQVTLSCSPISGHRSVSWYQQTPGQGLQFLFEYFSETQRNKGNFPGRFSGRQFSNSRSEMNVSTLELGDSALYLCASSLEGRDAEAFFGQGTRLTVV.

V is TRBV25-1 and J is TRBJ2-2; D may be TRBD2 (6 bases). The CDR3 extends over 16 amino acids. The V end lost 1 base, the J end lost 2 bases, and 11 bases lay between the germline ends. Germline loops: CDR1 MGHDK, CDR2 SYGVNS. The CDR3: CASSEFGGVNTGELFF. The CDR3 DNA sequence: TGTGCCAGCAGTGAATTCGGAGGGGTTAACACCGGGGAGCTGTTTTTT.

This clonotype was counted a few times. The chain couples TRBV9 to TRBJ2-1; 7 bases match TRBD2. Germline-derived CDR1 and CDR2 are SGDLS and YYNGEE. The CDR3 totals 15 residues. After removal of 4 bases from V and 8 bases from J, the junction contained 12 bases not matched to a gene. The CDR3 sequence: CASSLGTTEGDEQFF. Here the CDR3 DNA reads TGTGCCAGCAGCCTCGGGACTACCGAGGGCGATGAGCAGTTCTTC. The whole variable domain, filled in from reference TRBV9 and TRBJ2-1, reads DSGVTQTPKHLITATGQRVTLRCSPRSGDLSVYWYQQSLDQGLQFLIQYYNGEERAKGNILERFSAQQFPDLHSELNLSSLELGDSALYFCASSLGTTEGDEQFFGPGTRLTVL.

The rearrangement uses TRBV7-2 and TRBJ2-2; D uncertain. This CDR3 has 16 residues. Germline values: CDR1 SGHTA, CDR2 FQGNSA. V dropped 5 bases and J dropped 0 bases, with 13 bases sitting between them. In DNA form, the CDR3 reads TGTGCCAGCAGCCTAGTGGGTAGGGCGAACACCGGGGAGCTGTTTTTT. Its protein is CASSLVGRANTGELFF.

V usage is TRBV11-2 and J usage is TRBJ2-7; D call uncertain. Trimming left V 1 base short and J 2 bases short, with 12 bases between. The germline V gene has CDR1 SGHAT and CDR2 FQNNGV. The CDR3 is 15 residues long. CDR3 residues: CASSLGAVPAYEQYF. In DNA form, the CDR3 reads TGTGCCAGCAGCTTAGGGGCGGTTCCCGCCTACGAGCAGTACTTC.

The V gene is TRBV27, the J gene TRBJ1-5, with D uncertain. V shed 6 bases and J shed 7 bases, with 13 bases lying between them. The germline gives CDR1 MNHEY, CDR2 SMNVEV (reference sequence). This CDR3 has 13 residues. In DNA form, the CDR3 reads TGTGCCAGCAGCTCATTGACCAACCAGCCCCAGCATTTT. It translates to CASSSLTNQPQHF.

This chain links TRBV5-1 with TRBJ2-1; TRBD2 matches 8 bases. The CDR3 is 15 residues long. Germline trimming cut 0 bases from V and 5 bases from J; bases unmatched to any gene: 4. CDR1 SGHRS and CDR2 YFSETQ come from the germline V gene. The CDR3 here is CASSLGTAGDNEQFF. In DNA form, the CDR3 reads TGCGCCAGCAGCTTGGGGACAGCGGGGGACAATGAGCAGTTCTTC.

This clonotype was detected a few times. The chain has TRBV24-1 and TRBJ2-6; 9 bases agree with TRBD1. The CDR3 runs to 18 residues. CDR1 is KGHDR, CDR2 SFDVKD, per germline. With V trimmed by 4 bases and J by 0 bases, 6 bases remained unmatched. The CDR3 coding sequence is TGTGCCACCAGTGACCCCGGGACAGGGTACTCTGGGGCCAACGTCCTGACTTTC. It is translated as CATSDPGTGYSGANVLTF.

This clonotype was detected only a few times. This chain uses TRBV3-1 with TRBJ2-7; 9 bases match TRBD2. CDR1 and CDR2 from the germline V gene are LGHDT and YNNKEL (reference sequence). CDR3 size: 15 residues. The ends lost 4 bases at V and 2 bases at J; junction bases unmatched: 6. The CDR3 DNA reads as TGTGCCAGCAGCCCAACAGCGGGAGGTACCTACGAGCAGTACTTC. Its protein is CASSPTAGGTYEQYF.

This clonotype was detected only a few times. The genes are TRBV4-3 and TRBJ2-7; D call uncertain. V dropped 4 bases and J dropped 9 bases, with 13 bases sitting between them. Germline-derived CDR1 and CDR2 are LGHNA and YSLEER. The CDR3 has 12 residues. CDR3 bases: TGCGCCAGCAGCCTAAACAGAAACGCGCAGTACTTC. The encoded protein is CASSLNRNAQYF.